This T cell receptor (beta chain) was retrieved from a study of shared clonotypes between healthy human individuals. Healthy and HIV-negative, the adult donors had no recent acute infections or vaccinations. An assay was performed, and its level was deep. Profiling relied on immunoSEQ multiplex PCR, and the TCRdb table lists in-frame clones only, not all of them. This table has 2.3 million or so clones, about 92% appearing once. Notes on this clone: Its target is not known. Other DNA variants within this sample encode the same CDR3.

CDR1 and CDR2 from the germline V gene are MNHNY and SVGAGI (reference sequence). J gave up 5 bases and V 0 bases, and 5 bases lay outside the gene matches. This CDR3 spans 15 amino acids. Findings of the study overall: Approximately 4.5% was the fraction of naive CD4 clonotypes found shared across a handful of donors. Larger richness was generally estimated for naive than memory subsets.

The receptor was isolated from a man aged 18 to 30 in good health. Some clones in this sample may be carry-over from other donors' samples. The chain links TRBV6-6 to TRBJ2-5, with 8 bases fitting TRBD2. The source material was naive CD4+ T cells from PBMCs. Documented subset: CD45RA+ positively selected. The CDR3 region is CASSYSSLAGETQYF. CDR3 nucleotide sequence: TGTGCCAGCAGTTACTCGTCCCTAGCGGGTGAGACCCAGTACTTC.